Each of the 5 T cell receptor beta chains below was sequenced from the same sample in a study of T cells in Graves' hyperthyroidism and ophthalmopathy. RNA transcripts served as the template for amplifying TCR beta CDR3 regions. The primer set for the first-round RT-PCR of the TCR CDR3 was HTBI. TCRdb ran MiXCR on the multiplex PCR reads and lists one entry per CDR3 protein. The profile covers around 520,000 distinct CDR3 sequences, with around 15% appearing a single time and around 13% taken by the ten largest. Sequenced input: blood. All receptors come from a middle-aged woman with Graves' hyperthyroidism.

This clonotype was detected a few times. This sequence joins TRBV30 and TRBJ2-7; 9 bases line up with TRBD1. CDR3 length: 13 residues. Trimming cost V 2 bases and J 6 bases; bases outside gene matches: 5. Per the germline V gene, CDR1 is GTSNPN and CDR2 is SVGIG (reference sequence). CDR3 protein: CAWSTGQGLEQYF. CDR3 DNA sequence: TGTGCCTGGAGTACGGGACAGGGTCTCGAGCAGTACTTC.

There are a few counts of this clonotype. The rearrangement uses TRBV20-1 and TRBJ2-5; D call uncertain. The V and J ends lost 6 bases and 5 bases respectively, with 13 bases between them. Germline values: CDR1 DFQATT, CDR2 SNEGSKA (reference sequence). The CDR3 is 12 amino acids. DNA for the CDR3: TGCAGTGCCGTTCGGACGGAGGAGACCCAGTACTTC. The encoded protein is CSAVRTEETQYF.

This clonotype was recorded at least ten times. V is TRBV25-1 and J is TRBJ2-3; 13 bases fit TRBD2. In germline, CDR1 is MGHDK, CDR2 SYGVNS. Unmatched junction bases numbered 17, after V lost 3 bases and J lost 5 bases. CDR3 length: 20 amino acids. The CDR3 DNA follows: TGTGCCAGCAGTGATATCAACCCCGGACTAGCGGGAGCTTCGAAAGATACGCAGTATTTT. It encodes CASSDINPGLAGASKDTQYF.

This clonotype appeared a few times. The chain recombines TRBV29-1 with TRBJ2-6; 10 nucleotides align to TRBD1. V shed 4 bases and J 2 bases; nucleotides not matched to a gene: 11. The CDR3 is 18 amino acids. CDR1 SQVTM and CDR2 ANQGSEA come from the germline V gene. The CDR3 spells CSVATGGTGDAGANVLTF. CDR3 DNA sequence: TGCAGCGTTGCCACGGGGGGGACAGGGGATGCTGGGGCCAACGTCCTGACTTTC.

This clonotype was counted many times. The chain uses TRBV20-1 and TRBJ2-2; 7 bases agree with TRBD2. The V and J ends lost 3 bases and 1 base, in that order; junction bases with no gene match: 5. The CDR3 runs 15 residues. The germline V gene encodes CDR1 DFQATT and CDR2 SNEGSKA (reference sequence). This CDR3 reads CSASQLAMNTGELFF. As DNA, the CDR3 is TGCAGTGCTAGCCAACTAGCGATGAACACCGGGGAGCTGTTTTTT.